Included here is one T cell receptor (beta chain) sequence, with context. The sample belongs to a study of technical replicates of blood from several donors. Only in-frame clones appear in the TCRdb table, and some are missing; sequencing was by immunoSEQ multiplex PCR. Here the sample spans some 85,000 clones, about 94% being singletons. V shed 2 bases and J 1 base; nucleotides not matched to a gene: 1. Germline V CDR1 and CDR2: SGHTA, FQGNSA. The CDR3 sequence is 16 residues long. The genes are TRBV7-2 and TRBJ2-3; 12 bases are a match to TRBD2. This receptor was obtained from a human donor in good health. The specimen sequenced was T cells isolated from PBMCs. In nucleotides, the CDR3 is TGTGCCAGCAGCTTACTAGCGGGAGGGGGCACAGATACGCAGTATTTT. It specifies CASSLLAGGGTDTQYF.